These 26 T cell receptor beta chains came from one sample sequenced in a study of graft-versus-host responses after intestinal transplantation. Here immunoSEQ multiplex PCR was the method, and the copy in TCRdb shows in-frame clones only, minus some. Altogether about 16,000 clones are present, roughly 80% being singletons, with the ten largest covering 18%. Lymphocytes from graft epithelium and lamina propria were isolated. This specimen was ileum tissue, taken roughly 3.5 months after intestinal transplant. The receptor set was obtained from a human patient who received an intestinal transplant, so some T cells may come from the graft donor.

This clone has just one count. The CDR3 reads CASSQDSNLRTGLKNIQYF. CDR3 coding DNA: TGTGCCAGCAGCCAAGACTCTAACCTAAGGACAGGGTTGAAAAACATTCAGTACTTC. J is TRBJ2-4 and V is TRBV4-2, with 8 bases lining up with TRBD1. Germline CDR1 is LGHNA and CDR2 is YNFKEQ. The CDR3 totals 19 residues. Trimming took 0 bases from V and 4 from J; bases not matched to a gene: 14.

The CDR3 loop reads CASSLFGSLEETQYF. DNA of the CDR3: TGTGCCAGCAGCTTATTCGGGTCTCTAGAAGAGACCCAGTACTTC. The V gene is TRBV13, the J gene TRBJ2-5; D gene unclear. The CDR3 is 15 residues long. V lost 2 bases and J 3 bases, leaving 13 bases between the germline ends. Germline V lookup: CDR1 PRHDT, CDR2 FYEKMQ (reference sequence).

In this sample, this clone turned up once. This rearrangement joins TRBV11-2 to TRBJ1-4; no clear D. There are 11 residues in the CDR3. Germline V gene lookup returns CDR1 SGHAT and CDR2 FQNNGV. Trimming removed 4 bases at V and 10 bases at J, with 7 bases between. CDR3 amino acids: CASSSLGKLFF. In DNA form, the CDR3 reads TGTGCCAGCAGCTCTCTCGGAAAACTGTTTTTT.

The chain carries TRBV18 and TRBJ2-1, with D unclear. This CDR3 has 15 amino acids. CDR1 and CDR2 from the germline V gene are KGHSH and LQKENI. V dropped 2 bases and J dropped 6 bases, with 14 bases sitting between them. CDR3 protein: CASSPSLGKVNEQFF. For the CDR3, the DNA is TGTGCCAGCTCACCAAGCCTGGGTAAGGTCAATGAGCAGTTCTTC. Together with reference TRBV18 and TRBJ2-1, the CDR3 gives the full variable domain: NAGVMQNPRHLVRRRGQEARLRCSPMKGHSHVYWYRQLPEEGLKFMVYLQKENIIDESGMPKERFSAEFPKEGPSILRIQQVVRGDSAAYFCASSPSLGKVNEQFFGPGTRLTVL.

The V gene is TRBV28, the J gene TRBJ2-7; D not resolved. The CDR3 totals 15 residues. V was clipped by 2 bases and J by 4 bases, with 15 bases between them. Germline V lookup: CDR1 MDHEN, CDR2 SYDVKM. CDR3 in amino acids: CASSLGWQGGYEQYF. The CDR3 bases are TGTGCCAGCAGTTTAGGCTGGCAAGGTGGGTACGAGCAGTACTTC.

The chain joins TRBV23-1 to TRBJ2-7; possible D gene TRBD2, 5 bases. TRBV23-1 belongs to the ORF category, with a function that is uncertain. Trimming took 5 bases from V and 3 from J, leaving 23 bases between them. The CDR3 sequence is 17 residues long. The CDR3 DNA sequence: TGCGCCAGCAGTTCCCATCGTTCAGGAGGATCAGTCTACGAGCAGTACTTC. Protein: CASSSHRSGGSVYEQYF.

The chain uses TRBV14 and TRBJ1-2; no reliable D call. The germline gives CDR1 SGHDN, CDR2 FVKESK. This CDR3 is 15 amino acids long. V lost 0 bases and J lost 5, with 13 bases in between. CDR3 nucleotide sequence: TGTGCCAGCAGCCAAGATCGAAACAGCTTATATGGCTACACCTTC. Its translation: CASSQDRNSLYGYTF. The complete variable domain, with remaining parts taken from reference TRBV14 and TRBJ1-2, reads EAGVTQFPSHSVIEKGQTVTLRCDPISGHDNLYWYRRVMGKEIKFLLHFVKESKQDESGMPNNRFLAERTGGTYSTLKVQPAELEDSGVYFCASSQDRNSLYGYTFGSGTRLTVV.

The rearrangement links TRBV4-1 to TRBJ1-2; TRBD1 matches 8 bases. Germline CDR1 and CDR2: MGHRA and YSYEKL. The length of the CDR3 is 17 residues. V gave up 2 bases and J gave up 4 bases; unmatched junction bases: 12. The CDR3 region has the DNA TGCGCCAGCAGCCAAAGCCACGTACAGGGGGAAGTCTATGGCTACACCTTC. It yields the protein CASSQSHVQGEVYGYTF.

This chain uses TRBV6-4 with TRBJ2-2, with D tentatively TRBD2 (6 bases). Germline-derived CDR1 and CDR2 are MRHNA and SNTAGT. V gave up 2 bases and J gave up 2 bases, with 6 bases separating them. This CDR3 has 14 amino acids. The CDR3 region has the DNA TGTGCCAGCAGTGACGGGACTAACACCGGGGAGCTGTTTTTT. Translation: CASSDGTNTGELFF.

The V call is TRBV28, the J call TRBJ2-7; no clear D. With 3 bases removed from V and 1 base from J, the gap between germline ends came to 10 bases. The germline CDR1 and CDR2 sequences are MDHEN and SYDVKM. The CDR3 is made up of 14 amino acids. The CDR3 bases are TGTGCCAGCAGTTTGGGCCCCGGTTCCTACGAGCAGTACTTC. Residues: CASSLGPGSYEQYF.

The J gene is TRBJ2-5, the V gene TRBV11-2; 8 nucleotides match TRBD1. CDR3 length equals 16 residues. J gave up 5 bases and V 5 bases, and 13 bases lay outside the gene matches. Per the germline V gene, CDR1 is SGHAT and CDR2 is FQNNGV. The CDR3 coding sequence is TGTGCCAGCAGCCCGCCTCCCAGGGACAGGTGGGAGACCCAGTACTTC. Its translation: CASSPPPRDRWETQYF.

This sequence joins TRBV9 and TRBJ2-1, with TRBD2 identical over 14 bases. The V and J ends lost 0 bases and 8 bases, in that order; junction bases with no gene match: 4. Germline lookup yields CDR1 SGDLS and CDR2 YYNGEE. The length of the CDR3 is 16 residues. CDR3 sequence reads: CASSVAGTSGSDEQFF. CDR3 nucleotide sequence: TGTGCCAGCAGCGTAGCCGGGACTAGCGGGAGCGATGAGCAGTTCTTC.

The chain links TRBV4-1 to TRBJ1-1; 7 nucleotides align to TRBD1. Germline V gene lookup returns CDR1 MGHRA and CDR2 YSYEKL. This CDR3 contains 15 residues. V shed 1 base, J shed 1 base, and the junction held 3 bases outside the gene matches. The CDR3, as DNA: TGCGCCAGCAGCCAAGTGCGGGACAGGAACACTGAAGCTTTCTTT. Its protein product is CASSQVRDRNTEAFF.

V usage is TRBV28 and J usage is TRBJ1-1; perhaps TRBD1 as D (5 bases). The germline V gene encodes CDR1 MDHEN and CDR2 SYDVKM. The germline V and J ends were trimmed by 5 bases and 2 bases, with 15 bases remaining between them. This CDR3 spans 15 amino acids. The CDR3: CASSPRVVLNTEAFF. CDR3 DNA sequence: TGTGCCAGCAGTCCCAGGGTAGTATTAAACACTGAAGCTTTCTTT.

This sequence joins TRBV4-1 and TRBJ2-5, with unresolved D. The CDR3 totals 15 residues. The V gene lost 0 bases and the J gene lost 1 base, with 9 bases spanning the gap. CDR1 and CDR2 (germline): MGHRA, YSYEKL. The CDR3 nucleotides read TGCGCCAGCAGCCAAGAGGCCGGATTCCAAGAGACCCAGTACTTC. This codes for CASSQEAGFQETQYF.

The chain couples TRBV7-7 to TRBJ2-1; 8 nucleotides match TRBD2. CDR1 and CDR2 (germline): SSHAT, FNYEAQ (reference sequence). The CDR3 consists of 19 residues. Germline trimming cut 2 bases from V and 2 bases from J; bases unmatched to any gene: 14. CDR3 in amino acids: CASSLNLPGLEGTYNEQFF. CDR3 in DNA: TGTGCCAGCAGCTTAAACCTACCGGGACTAGAGGGGACCTACAATGAGCAGTTCTTC.

The genes are TRBV18 and TRBJ2-1, with 8 bases fitting TRBD1. This CDR3 has 14 residues. V trimming: 3 bases; J trimming: 7 bases; junction bases outside the gene matches: 5. CDR1 is KGHSH, CDR2 LQKENI, per germline. Here the CDR3 reads CASSPSQGANEQFF. CDR3 nucleotide sequence: TGTGCCAGCTCACCTTCCCAGGGGGCGAATGAGCAGTTCTTC.

The rearrangement links TRBV5-1 to TRBJ1-2; D is ambiguous. This CDR3 comprises 13 residues. The germline V and J ends were trimmed by 0 bases and 1 base, with 4 bases remaining between them. The V gene's germline CDR1 is SGHRS and CDR2 YFSETQ. The CDR3 reads CASSLAVNYGYTF. The CDR3 DNA reads as TGCGCCAGCAGCTTGGCAGTTAACTATGGCTACACCTTC.

The DNA for the CDR3 is TGTGCCAGCAGTTATACGGGACCCCGAAATGAGCAGTTCTTC. Its translation is CASSYTGPRNEQFF. This chain links TRBV6-5 with TRBJ2-1; the D call may be TRBD1 or TRBD2 (5 bases each). Trimming removed 3 bases from V and 7 bases from J, with 13 bases in between. CDR1 and CDR2 (germline): MNHEY, SVGAGI. CDR3 length equals 14 residues.

The rearrangement joins TRBV19 to TRBJ1-1; 7 bases align to TRBD1. V trimming: 7 bases; J trimming: 4 bases; junction bases outside the gene matches: 9. The CDR3 runs 14 residues. Looked up from germline, CDR1 is LNHDA and CDR2 is SQIVND (reference sequence). CDR3 amino acids: CASIRQGRATEAFF. The DNA of the CDR3 is TGTGCCAGTATCCGACAGGGTAGGGCCACTGAAGCTTTCTTT.

In this sample, this clone turned up once. V usage is TRBV19 and J usage is TRBJ1-5; D call uncertain. This CDR3 has 13 amino acids. Trimming pared 4 bases from V and 0 bases from J, leaving 4 bases between. The germline V gene encodes CDR1 LNHDA and CDR2 SQIVND (reference sequence). CDR3 in DNA: TGTGCCAGTAGTAAAGCTAGCAATCAGCCCCAGCATTTT. This encodes CASSKASNQPQHF.

V usage is TRBV6-4 and J usage is TRBJ1-1; D call uncertain. CDR3 size: 13 residues. Trimming removed 2 bases at V and 1 base at J, with 5 bases between. Germline V gene sequence: CDR1 MRHNA, CDR2 SNTAGT. This CDR3 is CASSDQPNTEAFF. CDR3 in DNA: TGTGCCAGCAGTGACCAGCCGAACACTGAAGCTTTCTTT.

This sequence joins TRBV30 and TRBJ1-5; D ambiguous. V was cut by 0 bases and J by 6 bases, with 12 bases left in between. CDR1 is GTSNPN, CDR2 SVGIG, per germline (reference sequence). This CDR3 comprises 14 residues. The CDR3 DNA follows: TGTGCCTGGAGTGTAGGAGCGGGCGGTCAGCCCCAGCATTTT. This translates into CAWSVGAGGQPQHF.

This chain connects TRBV27 to TRBJ1-2; 7 positions match TRBD1. The J segment lost 0 bases and the V segment lost 6 bases, leaving 16 bases of the junction unmatched. Germline V CDR1 and CDR2: MNHEY, SMNVEV (reference sequence). The CDR3 sequence is 18 residues long. The CDR3 protein is CASSNPGQNKPANYGYTF. CDR3 sequence (DNA): TGTGCCAGCAGCAACCCGGGACAGAATAAACCTGCTAACTATGGCTACACCTTC.

The chain couples TRBV27 to TRBJ1-5, with TRBD1 matching 7 bases. Per the germline V gene, CDR1 is MNHEY and CDR2 is SMNVEV (reference sequence). This CDR3 region has 17 residues. V lost 6 bases, J lost 4 bases, and 15 bases stayed unmatched. The CDR3 DNA reads as TGTGCCAGCAGCTCGACAGGGTGGGAACCCTTTAATCAGCCCCAGCATTTT. Its translation is CASSSTGWEPFNQPQHF.

This chain connects TRBV27 to TRBJ2-3; 9 bases match TRBD1. V lost 3 bases to trimming and J lost 1 base; unmatched junction nucleotides: 5. Germline V CDR1 and CDR2: MNHEY, SMNVEV (reference sequence). The CDR3 loop spans 16 amino acids. CDR3 DNA sequence: TGTGCCAGCAGTTTGCCCCGGGACAGGGGCACAGATACGCAGTATTTT. This encodes CASSLPRDRGTDTQYF.